These T cell receptor beta chains were read from a single sample in a study of shared clonotypes between healthy human individuals. The protocol was immunoSEQ multiplex PCR, while the TCRdb copy is restricted to in-frame clones and leaves out a portion. The data show 2 million to 2.5 million clones, nearly 97% seen once. Sample: naive CD4+ T cells sorted from blood. These TCRs come from a man aged 18 to 29 in good health. Each CDR3 is given with its conserved first and last residue.

TRBV5-1	16	CASSLNVGLNTGELFF
TRBV25-1	13	CASSAGGDYGYTF
TRBV2	16	CASSGRLAGQGAEQYF
TRBV30	14	CAWDLSGRADTQYF
TRBV4-1	13	CASSPEVNTEAFF
TRBV11-2	14	CASRSGGATDTQYF
TRBV6-6	12	CASSQDSEKLFF
TRBV5-6	14	CASSFQGSNQPQHF
TRBV10-1	13	CASRREGASGGCF
TRBV2	12	CASSGGGFSQYF
TRBV7-9	15	CASSLGFRENYGYTF
TRBV27	15	CASSGTSGTTGELFF
TRBV9	13	CASSVGQSETQYF
TRBV7-6	16	CASSSPRGRVIGEQYF
TRBV11-2	15	CASSWRTGRGEKLFF
TRBV6-5	16	CASSYGGQGSSYEQYF
TRBV29-1	13	CSGTGGANEKLFF
TRBV15	16	CATSRDLPGSNSPLHF
TRBV30	15	CAWSRGGQGPYEQYF
TRBV9	15	CASSGGTGANQPQHF